The clone carrying this T cell receptor beta chain has ten or more counts. Its antigen is as yet unknown. MiXCR, applied by TCRdb to the RT-PCR reads, yields one record per CDR3 protein. Among hundreds of thousands of distinct CDR3 sequences, about 14% were seen once, and the ten largest hold approximately 7.6%. This specimen comes from a study of response to subunit inactivated influenza vaccine. Study-level results: Researchers suggested that each seasonal influenza vaccination recruits few new T cells.

Sequences were derived from PBMCs from blood, sampled 14 days before vaccination. The source is a man aged 50 to 59 who received an inactivated influenza vaccine.

DNA of the CDR3: TGCGCCAGCAGCTTGTTATCAGCGGCGACTAGCACAGATACGCAGTATTTT. Translated, it gives CASSLLSAATSTDTQYF. The chain has TRBV5-1 and TRBJ2-3; the D gene is possibly TRBD2 (5 bases). Germline V gives CDR1 SGHRS, CDR2 YFSETQ. Trimming shortened V by 1 base and J by 0 bases, and 15 bases separated the two germline ends. This CDR3 region has 17 residues.